Below, 8 T cell receptor beta chains from the same sample are listed, as sequenced in a study of T cell repertoires in cytomegalovirus infection. These TCRs are of unknown antigen specificity. TCRdb independently ran MiXCR on the reads; one entry per CDR3 protein. The table has around 770,000 distinct CDR3 sequences, roughly 28% seen once. Sequencing used cultured CD8+ T cells from PBMCs, obtained from culture after CMV antigen stimulation. The source of these receptors is a human donor in good health (CMV status not recorded). Some clones in this sample may be carry-over from other donors' samples.

The CDR3 is CASSPWTSGTQETQYF. Written as DNA, the CDR3 is TGTGCCAGCTCACCCTGGACTAGCGGGACACAAGAGACCCAGTACTTC. The chain uses TRBV18 and TRBJ2-5, with 12 nucleotides matching TRBD2. After removal of 3 bases from V and 2 bases from J, the junction contained 4 bases not matched to a gene. CDR3 length: 16 residues. Germline V gene lookup returns CDR1 KGHSH and CDR2 LQKENI.

The chain is built from TRBV12-3 or TRBV12-4 and TRBJ2-1, with D maybe TRBD2 (5 bases). The CDR3 loop spans 11 amino acids. Trimming cost V 11 bases and J 6 bases, with 11 bases left between them. CDR3 in amino acids: CAVDRGNEQFF. Here the CDR3 DNA reads TGTGCCGTGGATCGGGGCAATGAGCAGTTCTTC.

This chain joins TRBV12-5 and TRBJ2-2; D ambiguous. V was cut by 2 bases and J by 6 bases, with 7 bases left in between. The germline V gene has CDR1 LGHNT and CDR2 FRNRAP. This CDR3 comprises 13 residues. As DNA, the CDR3 is TGTGCTAGTGGTTTGTTTTCCTCCGGGGAGCTGTTTTTT. Protein: CASGLFSSGELFF.

This chain connects TRBV10-3 to TRBJ2-7, with TRBD1 matching over 8 bases. This CDR3 has 13 amino acids. Germline assignment: CDR1 ENHRY and CDR2 SYGVKD. V shed 6 bases, J shed 5 bases, and the junction held 6 bases outside the gene matches. DNA for the CDR3: TGTGCCATCAGGGACAGGGAAAACCACGAGCAGTACGTC. Protein product: CAIRDRENHEQYV.

A few counts support this clonotype. V is TRBV6-1 and J is TRBJ2-1, with 8 bases matching TRBD1. The CDR3 runs to 16 residues. CDR1 and CDR2 from the germline V gene are MNHNS and SASEGT. J lost 4 bases, V lost 5 bases, and 10 bases had no gene match. Written as DNA, the CDR3 is TGTGCCAGCAGTCCTCGCGGACAGGGCACATACAATGAGCAGTTCTTC. Amino acids: CASSPRGQGTYNEQFF.

The rearrangement links TRBV19 to TRBJ1-4, with TRBD1 identical over 8 bases. V shed 5 bases, J shed 3 bases, and the junction held 8 bases outside the gene matches. The length of the CDR3 is 16 residues. The germline gives CDR1 LNHDA, CDR2 SQIVND (reference sequence). CDR3: CASSPRTGSANEKLFF. The CDR3, as DNA: TGTGCCAGTAGTCCCAGGACAGGGTCGGCTAATGAAAAACTGTTTTTT.

This clonotype was seen at least ten times. This sequence joins TRBV27 and TRBJ2-3; unclear D gene. The CDR3 consists of 16 residues. Germline CDR1 reads MNHEY; CDR2 reads SMNVEV (reference sequence). The ends were cut back, 2 bases at V and 6 bases at J, with 18 bases in the middle. As DNA, the CDR3 is TGTGCCAGCAGTTTAACCATAGGGCCGTATATCGATACGCAGTATTTT. Its protein is CASSLTIGPYIDTQYF.

This rearrangement joins TRBV19 to TRBJ2-1, with D possibly matching TRBD1 (6 bases). Trimming took 7 bases from V and 7 from J, leaving 14 bases between them. The CDR3 contains 13 residues. CDR1 LNHDA and CDR2 SQIVND come from the germline V gene (reference sequence). This CDR3 is CASTLRGVNEQFF. DNA for the CDR3: TGTGCCAGTACCCTCAGGGGAGTGAATGAGCAGTTCTTC.